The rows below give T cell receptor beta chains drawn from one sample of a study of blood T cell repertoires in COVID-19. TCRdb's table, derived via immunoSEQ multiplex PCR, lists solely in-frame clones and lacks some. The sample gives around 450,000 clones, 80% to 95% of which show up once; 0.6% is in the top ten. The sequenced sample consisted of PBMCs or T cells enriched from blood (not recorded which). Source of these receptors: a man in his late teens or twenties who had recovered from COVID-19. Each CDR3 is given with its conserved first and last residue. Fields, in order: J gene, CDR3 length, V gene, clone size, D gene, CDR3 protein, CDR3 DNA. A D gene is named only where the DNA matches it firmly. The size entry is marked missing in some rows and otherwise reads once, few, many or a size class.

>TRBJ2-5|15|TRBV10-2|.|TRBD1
CASQTRDRARETQYF
TGCGCCAGCCAAACCCGGGACAGGGCGCGGGAGACCCAGTACTTC
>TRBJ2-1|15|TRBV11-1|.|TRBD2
CASSLRRGGYNEQFF
TGTGCCAGCAGCTTACGGCGGGGGGGCTACAATGAGCAGTTCTTC
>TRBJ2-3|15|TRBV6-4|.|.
CASSLWGRAPDTQYF
TGTGCCAGCAGTCTTTGGGGCAGGGCCCCAGATACGCAGTATTTT
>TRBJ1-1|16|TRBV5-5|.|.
CASSLSRAVRNTEAFF
TGTGCCAGCAGCTTGTCCAGGGCTGTTCGGAACACTGAAGCTTTCTTT
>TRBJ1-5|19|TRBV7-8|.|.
CASSSLGIRGSAGNQPQHF
TGTGCCAGCAGCTCCCTAGGGATCAGAGGGAGTGCTGGCAATCAGCCCCAGCATTTT
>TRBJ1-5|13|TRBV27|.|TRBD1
CASSGTADQPQHF
TGTGCCAGCAGTGGGACAGCCGATCAGCCCCAGCATTTT
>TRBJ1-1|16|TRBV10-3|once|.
CAISESVGQVNTEAFF
TGTGCCATCAGTGAGTCCGTGGGACAAGTGAACACTGAAGCTTTCTTT
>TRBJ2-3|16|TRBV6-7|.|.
CASSYPGETSTDTQYF
TGTGCCAGCAGTTACCCAGGGGAAACTAGCACAGATACGCAGTATTTT
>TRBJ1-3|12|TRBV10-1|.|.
CATQDSGNTIYF
TGCGCCACCCAGGACTCTGGAAACACCATATATTTT
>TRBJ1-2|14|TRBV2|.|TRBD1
CASSELGQGYGYTF
TGTGCCAGCAGTGAACTTGGACAGGGTTATGGCTACACCTTC
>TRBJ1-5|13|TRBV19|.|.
CASSATVNQPQHF
TGTGCCAGTAGTGCCACAGTGAATCAGCCCCAGCATTTT
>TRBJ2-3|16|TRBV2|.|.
CASRRWHTLGTDTQYF
TGTGCCAGCAGGCGTTGGCACACCCTAGGCACAGATACGCAGTATTTT
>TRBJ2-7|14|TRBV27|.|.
CASSFQGGTYEQYF
TGTGCCAGCAGTTTTCAGGGTGGTACCTACGAGCAGTACTTC
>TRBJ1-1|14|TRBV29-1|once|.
CSVGKQDRNTEAFF
TGCAGCGTCGGAAAACAGGACAGGAACACTGAAGCTTTCTTT
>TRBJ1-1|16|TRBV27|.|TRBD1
CASSSSGTGVGTEAFF
TGTGCCAGCAGTTCATCCGGGACAGGGGTGGGGACTGAAGCTTTCTTT
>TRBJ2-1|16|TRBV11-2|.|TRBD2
CASSLDLLAGENEQFF
TGTGCCAGCAGCTTAGATCTCCTAGCGGGGGAGAATGAGCAGTTCTTC
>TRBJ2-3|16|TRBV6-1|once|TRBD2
CASSERRAGGTDTQYF
TGTGCCAGCAGTGAACGTAGAGCGGGGGGCACAGATACGCAGTATTTT
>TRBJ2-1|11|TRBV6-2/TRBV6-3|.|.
CASSSGVEQFF
TGTGCCAGCAGTTCAGGGGTTGAGCAGTTCTTC